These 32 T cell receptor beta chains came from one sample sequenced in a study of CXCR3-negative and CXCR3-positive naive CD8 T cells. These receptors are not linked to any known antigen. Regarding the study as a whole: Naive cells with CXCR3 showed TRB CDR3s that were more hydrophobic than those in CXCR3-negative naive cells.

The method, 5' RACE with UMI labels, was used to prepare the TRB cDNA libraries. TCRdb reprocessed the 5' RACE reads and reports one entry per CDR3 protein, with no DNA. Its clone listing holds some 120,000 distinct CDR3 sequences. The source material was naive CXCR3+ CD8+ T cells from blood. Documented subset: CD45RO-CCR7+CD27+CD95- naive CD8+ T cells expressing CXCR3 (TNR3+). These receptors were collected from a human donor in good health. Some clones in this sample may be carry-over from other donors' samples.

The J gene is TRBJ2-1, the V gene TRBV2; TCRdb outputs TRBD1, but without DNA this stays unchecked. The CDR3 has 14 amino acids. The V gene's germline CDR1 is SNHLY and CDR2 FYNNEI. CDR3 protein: CASSGGGGDNEQFF.

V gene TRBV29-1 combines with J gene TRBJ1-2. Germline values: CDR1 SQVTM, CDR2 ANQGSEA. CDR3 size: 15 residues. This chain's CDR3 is CSVEGFGQQKYGYTF.

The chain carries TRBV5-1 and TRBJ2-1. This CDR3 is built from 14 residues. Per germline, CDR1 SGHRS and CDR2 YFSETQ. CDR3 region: CASSSAGVYNEQFF.

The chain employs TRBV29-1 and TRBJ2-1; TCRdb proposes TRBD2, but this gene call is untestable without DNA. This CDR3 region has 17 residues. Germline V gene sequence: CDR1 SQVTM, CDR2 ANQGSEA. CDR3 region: CSVLGLAGDRSYNEQFF.

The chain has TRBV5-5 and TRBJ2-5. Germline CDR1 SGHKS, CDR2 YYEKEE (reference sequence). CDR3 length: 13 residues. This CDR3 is CASSLYLGETQYF. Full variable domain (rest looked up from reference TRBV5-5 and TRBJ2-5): DAGVTQSPTHLIKTRGQQVTLRCSPISGHKSVSWYQQVLGQGPQFIFQYYEKEERGRGNFPDRFSARQFPNYSSELNVNALLLGDSALYLCASSLYLGETQYFGPGTRLLVL.

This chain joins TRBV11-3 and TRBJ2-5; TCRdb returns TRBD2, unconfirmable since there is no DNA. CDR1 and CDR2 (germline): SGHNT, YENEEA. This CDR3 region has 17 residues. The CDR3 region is CASSLAEAGGLQETQYF.

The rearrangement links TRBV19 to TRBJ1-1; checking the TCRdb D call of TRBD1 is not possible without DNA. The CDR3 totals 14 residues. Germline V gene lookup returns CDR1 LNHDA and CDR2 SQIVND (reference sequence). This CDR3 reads CASSTQPWTDEAFF.

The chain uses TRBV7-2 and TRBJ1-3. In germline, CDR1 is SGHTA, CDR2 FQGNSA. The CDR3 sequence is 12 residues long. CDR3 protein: CASREGVDTIYF.

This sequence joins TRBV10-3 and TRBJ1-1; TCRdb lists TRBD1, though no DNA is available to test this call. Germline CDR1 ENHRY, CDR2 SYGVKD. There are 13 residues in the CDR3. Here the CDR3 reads CAISPPLSTEAFF.

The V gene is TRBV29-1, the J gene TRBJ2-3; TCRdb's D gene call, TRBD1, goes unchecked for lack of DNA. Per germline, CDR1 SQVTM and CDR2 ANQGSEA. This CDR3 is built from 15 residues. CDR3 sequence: CSVETGAFSTDMQYF.

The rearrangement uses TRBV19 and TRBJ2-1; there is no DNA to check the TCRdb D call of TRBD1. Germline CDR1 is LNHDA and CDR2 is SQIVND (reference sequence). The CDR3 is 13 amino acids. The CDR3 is CATSDRTYNEQFF. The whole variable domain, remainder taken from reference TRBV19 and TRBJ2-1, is DGGITQSPKYLFRKEGQNVTLSCEQNLNHDAMYWYRQDPGQGLRLIYYSQIVNDFQKGDIAEGYSVSREKKESFPLTVTSAQKNPTAFYLCATSDRTYNEQFFGPGTRLTVL.

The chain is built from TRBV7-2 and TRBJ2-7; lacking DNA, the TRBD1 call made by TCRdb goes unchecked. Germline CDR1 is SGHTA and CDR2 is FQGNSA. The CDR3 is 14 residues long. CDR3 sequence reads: CASSSMDGAHEQYF.

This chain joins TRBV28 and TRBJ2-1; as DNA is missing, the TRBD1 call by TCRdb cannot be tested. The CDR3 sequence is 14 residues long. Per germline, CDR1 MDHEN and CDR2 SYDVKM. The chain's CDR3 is CASSLGQTYNEQFF.

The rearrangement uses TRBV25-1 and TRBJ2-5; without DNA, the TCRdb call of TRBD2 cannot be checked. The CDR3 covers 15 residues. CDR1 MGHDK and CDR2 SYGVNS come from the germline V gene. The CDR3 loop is CASSDPAGGTETQYF.

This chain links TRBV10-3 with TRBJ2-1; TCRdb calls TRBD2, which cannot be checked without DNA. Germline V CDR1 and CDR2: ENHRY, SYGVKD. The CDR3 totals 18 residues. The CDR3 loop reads CAISESGLAGGSYNEQFF.

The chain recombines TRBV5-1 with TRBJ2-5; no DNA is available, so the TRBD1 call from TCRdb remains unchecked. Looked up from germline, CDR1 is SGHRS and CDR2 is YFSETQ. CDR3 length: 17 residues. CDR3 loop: CASRESGGNTPVETQYF.

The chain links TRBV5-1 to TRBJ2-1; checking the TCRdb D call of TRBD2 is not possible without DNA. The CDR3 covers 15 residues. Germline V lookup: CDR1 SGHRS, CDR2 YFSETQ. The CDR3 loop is CASSLLAGGDNEQFF.

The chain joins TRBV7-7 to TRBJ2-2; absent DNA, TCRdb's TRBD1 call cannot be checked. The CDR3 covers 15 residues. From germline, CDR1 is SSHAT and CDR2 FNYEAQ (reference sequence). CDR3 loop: CASSPAWGADGELFF.

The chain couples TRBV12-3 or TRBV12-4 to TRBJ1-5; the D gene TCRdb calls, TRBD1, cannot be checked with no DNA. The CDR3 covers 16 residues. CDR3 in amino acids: CASSVRQGEDNQPQHF.

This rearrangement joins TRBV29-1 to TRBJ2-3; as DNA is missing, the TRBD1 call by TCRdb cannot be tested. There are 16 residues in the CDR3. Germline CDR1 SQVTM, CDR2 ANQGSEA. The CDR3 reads CSVEEQGIPITDTQYF.

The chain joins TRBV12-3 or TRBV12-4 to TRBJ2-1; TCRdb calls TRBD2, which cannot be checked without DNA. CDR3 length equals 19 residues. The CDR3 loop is CASSFPLTRTSGEDNEQFF.

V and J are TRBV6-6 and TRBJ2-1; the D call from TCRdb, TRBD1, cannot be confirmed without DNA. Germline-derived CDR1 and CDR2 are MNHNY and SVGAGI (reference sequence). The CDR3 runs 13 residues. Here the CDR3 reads CASSPGTTNEQFF.

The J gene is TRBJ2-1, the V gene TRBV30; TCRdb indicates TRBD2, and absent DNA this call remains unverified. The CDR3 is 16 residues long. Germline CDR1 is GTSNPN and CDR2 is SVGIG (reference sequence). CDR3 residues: CAWSPGTSGIRNEQFF.

CDR3 sequence reads: CASSENRGLYNEQFF. The rearrangement joins TRBV13 to TRBJ2-1; TCRdb outputs TRBD1, but without DNA this stays unchecked. There are 15 residues in the CDR3. Germline assignment: CDR1 PRHDT and CDR2 FYEKMQ (reference sequence).

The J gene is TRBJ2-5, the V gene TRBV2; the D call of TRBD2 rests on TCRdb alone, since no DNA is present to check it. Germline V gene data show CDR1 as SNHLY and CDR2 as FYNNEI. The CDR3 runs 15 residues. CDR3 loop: CASSEGRQGGETQYF. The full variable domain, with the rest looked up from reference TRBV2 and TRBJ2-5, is EPEVTQTPSHQVTQMGQEVILRCVPISNHLYFYWYRQILGQKVEFLVSFYNNEISEKSEIFDDQFSVERPDGSNFTLKIRSTKLEDSAMYFCASSEGRQGGETQYFGPGTRLLVL.

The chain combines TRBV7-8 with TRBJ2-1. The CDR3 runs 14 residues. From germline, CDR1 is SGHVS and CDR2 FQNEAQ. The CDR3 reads CASSFTQANNEQFF.

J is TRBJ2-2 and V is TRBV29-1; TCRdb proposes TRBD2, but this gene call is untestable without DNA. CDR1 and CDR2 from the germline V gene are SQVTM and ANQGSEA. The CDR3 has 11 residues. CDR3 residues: CSASSGAELFF.

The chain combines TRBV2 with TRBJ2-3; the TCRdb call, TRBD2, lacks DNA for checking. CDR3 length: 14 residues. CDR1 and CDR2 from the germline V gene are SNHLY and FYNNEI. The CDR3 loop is CASSQLAGADTQYF.

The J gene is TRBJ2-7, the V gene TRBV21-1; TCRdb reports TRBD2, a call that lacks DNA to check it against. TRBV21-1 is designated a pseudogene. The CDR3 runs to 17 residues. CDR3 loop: CASSKGLAGRITYEQYF.

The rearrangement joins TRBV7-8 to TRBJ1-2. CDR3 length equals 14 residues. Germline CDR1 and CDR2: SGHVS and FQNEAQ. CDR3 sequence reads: CASSLGLSPYGYTF.

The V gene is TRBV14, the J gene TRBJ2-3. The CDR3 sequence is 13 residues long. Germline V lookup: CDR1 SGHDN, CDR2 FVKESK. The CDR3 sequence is CASSQAPGDTQYF.

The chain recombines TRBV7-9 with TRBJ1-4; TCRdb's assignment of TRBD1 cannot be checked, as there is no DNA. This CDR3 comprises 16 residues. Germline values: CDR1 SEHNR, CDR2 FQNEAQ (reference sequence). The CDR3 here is CASSTPRGDPNEKLFF.